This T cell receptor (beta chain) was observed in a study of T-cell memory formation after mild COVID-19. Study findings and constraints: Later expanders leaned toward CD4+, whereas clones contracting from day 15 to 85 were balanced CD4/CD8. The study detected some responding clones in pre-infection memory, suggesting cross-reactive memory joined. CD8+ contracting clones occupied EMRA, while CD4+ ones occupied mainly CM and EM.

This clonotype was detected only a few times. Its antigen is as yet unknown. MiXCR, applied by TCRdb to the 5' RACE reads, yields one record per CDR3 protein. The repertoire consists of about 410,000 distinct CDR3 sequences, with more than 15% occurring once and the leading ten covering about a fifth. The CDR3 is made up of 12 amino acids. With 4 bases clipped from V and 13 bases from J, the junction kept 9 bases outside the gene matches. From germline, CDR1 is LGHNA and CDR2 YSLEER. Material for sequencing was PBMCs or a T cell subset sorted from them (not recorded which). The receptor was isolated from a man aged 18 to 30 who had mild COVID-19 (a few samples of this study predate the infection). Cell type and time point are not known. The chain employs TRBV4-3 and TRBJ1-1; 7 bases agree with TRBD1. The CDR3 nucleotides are TGCGCCAGCAGCCGAGGAACAGGGGAGGATTTCTTT. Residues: CASSRGTGEDFF.